This note documents a single T cell receptor beta chain sequence. The CDR3 contains 17 residues. Trimming shortened V by 3 bases and J by 3 bases, and 17 bases separated the two germline ends. Germline V gives CDR1 MDHEN, CDR2 SYDVKM. This specimen comes from a study of control samples from healthy donors and cancer patients. TCRdb's copy holds only in-frame clones and misses some; the assay was immunoSEQ multiplex PCR. The sample lists tens of thousands of clones, 93% occurring once. Specimen: PBMCs. This TCR was recovered from a woman aged 45-65 years with head and neck cancer. The V gene is TRBV28, the J gene TRBJ2-2; TRBD1 or TRBD2 may be the D gene (5 bases each). This CDR3 is CASSLGWGRDDTGELFF. For the CDR3, the DNA is TGTGCCAGCAGTTTGGGGTGGGGAAGGGACGACACCGGGGAGCTGTTTTTT.